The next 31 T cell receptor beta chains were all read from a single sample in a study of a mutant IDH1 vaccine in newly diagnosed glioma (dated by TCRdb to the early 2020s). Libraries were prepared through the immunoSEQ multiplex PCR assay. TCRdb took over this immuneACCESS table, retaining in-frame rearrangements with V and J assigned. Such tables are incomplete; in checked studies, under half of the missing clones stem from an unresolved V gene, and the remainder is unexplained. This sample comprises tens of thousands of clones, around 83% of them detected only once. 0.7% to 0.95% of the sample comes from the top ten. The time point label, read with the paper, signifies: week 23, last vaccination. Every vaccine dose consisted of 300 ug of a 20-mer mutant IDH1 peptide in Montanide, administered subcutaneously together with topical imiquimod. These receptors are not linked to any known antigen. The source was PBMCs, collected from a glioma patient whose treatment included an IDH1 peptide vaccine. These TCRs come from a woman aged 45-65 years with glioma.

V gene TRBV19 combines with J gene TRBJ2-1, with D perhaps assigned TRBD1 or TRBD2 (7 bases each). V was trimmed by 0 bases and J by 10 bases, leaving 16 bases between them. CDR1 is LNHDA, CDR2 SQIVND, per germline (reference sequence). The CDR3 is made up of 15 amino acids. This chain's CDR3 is CASSIDIGLGGEQFF. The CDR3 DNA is TGTGCCAGTAGTATAGATATCGGACTAGGGGGCGAGCAGTTCTTC.

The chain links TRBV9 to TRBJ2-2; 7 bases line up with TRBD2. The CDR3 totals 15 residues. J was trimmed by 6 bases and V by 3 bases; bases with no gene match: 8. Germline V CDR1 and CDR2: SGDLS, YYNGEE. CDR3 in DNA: TGTGCCAGCAGCGCCCTTTTGGGGGGGGCCGGGGAGCTGTTTTTT. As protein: CASSALLGGAGELFF.

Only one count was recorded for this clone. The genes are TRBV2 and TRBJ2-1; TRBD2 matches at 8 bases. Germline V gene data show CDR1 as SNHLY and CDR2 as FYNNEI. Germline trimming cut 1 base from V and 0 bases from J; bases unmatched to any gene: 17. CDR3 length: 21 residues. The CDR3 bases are TGTGCCAGCAGTGAAGTTGGGATCGGGCTAGCGGGCCAAAGCTCCTACAATGAGCAGTTCTTC. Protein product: CASSEVGIGLAGQSSYNEQFF.

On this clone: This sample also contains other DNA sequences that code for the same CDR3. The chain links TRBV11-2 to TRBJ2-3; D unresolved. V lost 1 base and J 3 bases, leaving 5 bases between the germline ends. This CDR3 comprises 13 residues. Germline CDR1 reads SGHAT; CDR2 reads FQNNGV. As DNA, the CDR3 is TGTGCCAGCAGCTTAGGCGCTACAGATACGCAGTATTTT. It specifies CASSLGATDTQYF.

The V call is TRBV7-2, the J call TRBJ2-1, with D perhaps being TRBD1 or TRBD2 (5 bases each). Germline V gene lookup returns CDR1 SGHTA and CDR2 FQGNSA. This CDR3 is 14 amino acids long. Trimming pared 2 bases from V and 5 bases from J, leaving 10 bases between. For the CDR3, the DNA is TGTGCCAGCAGCTTACCCGGGGCGCACAATGAGCAGTTCTTC. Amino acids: CASSLPGAHNEQFF. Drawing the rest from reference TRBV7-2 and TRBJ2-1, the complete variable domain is GAGVSQSPSNKVTEKGKDVELRCDPISGHTALYWYRQSLGQGLEFLIYFQGNSAPDKSGLPSDRFSAERTGGSVSTLTIQRTQQEDSAVYLCASSLPGAHNEQFFGPGTRLTVL.

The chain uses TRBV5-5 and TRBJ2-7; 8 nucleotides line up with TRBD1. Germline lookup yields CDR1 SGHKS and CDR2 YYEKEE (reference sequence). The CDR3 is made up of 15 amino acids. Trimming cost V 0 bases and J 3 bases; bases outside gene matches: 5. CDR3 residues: CASSLARGRDYEQYF. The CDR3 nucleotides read TGTGCCAGCAGCTTGGCCAGGGGGCGGGACTACGAGCAGTACTTC.

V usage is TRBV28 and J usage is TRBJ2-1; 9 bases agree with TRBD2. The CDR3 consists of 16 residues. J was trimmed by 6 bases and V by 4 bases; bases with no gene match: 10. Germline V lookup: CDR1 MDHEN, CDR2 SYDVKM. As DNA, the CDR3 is TGTGCCAGCAGTTCCTCCGGGACTAGCTACACCAATGAGCAGTTCTTC. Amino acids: CASSSSGTSYTNEQFF.

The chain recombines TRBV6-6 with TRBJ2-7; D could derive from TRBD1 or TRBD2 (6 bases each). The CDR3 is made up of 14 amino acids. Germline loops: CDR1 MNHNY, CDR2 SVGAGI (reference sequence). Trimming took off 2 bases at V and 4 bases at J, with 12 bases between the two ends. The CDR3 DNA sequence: TGTGCCAGCAGTTACGACGGGGGCGGATACGAGCAGTACTTC. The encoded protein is CASSYDGGGYEQYF.

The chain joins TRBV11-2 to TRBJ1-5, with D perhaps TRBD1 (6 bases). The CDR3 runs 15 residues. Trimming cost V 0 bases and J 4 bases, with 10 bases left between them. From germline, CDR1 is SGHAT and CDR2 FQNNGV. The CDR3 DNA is TGTGCCAGCAGCTTAGAGGGGGGGGCGAATCAGCCCCAGCATTTT. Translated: CASSLEGGANQPQHF.

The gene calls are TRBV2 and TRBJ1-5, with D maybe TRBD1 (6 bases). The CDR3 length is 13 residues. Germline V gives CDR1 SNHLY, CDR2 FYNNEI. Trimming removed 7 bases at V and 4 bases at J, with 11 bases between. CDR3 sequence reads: CASKRDINQPQHF. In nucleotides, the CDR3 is TGTGCCAGCAAGCGGGACATAAATCAGCCCCAGCATTTT.

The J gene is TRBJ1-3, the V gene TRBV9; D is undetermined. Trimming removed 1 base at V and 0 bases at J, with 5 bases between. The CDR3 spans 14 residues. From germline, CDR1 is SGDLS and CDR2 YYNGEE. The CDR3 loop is CASSVPSSGNTIYF. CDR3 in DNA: TGTGCCAGCAGCGTACCCAGCTCTGGAAACACCATATATTTT.

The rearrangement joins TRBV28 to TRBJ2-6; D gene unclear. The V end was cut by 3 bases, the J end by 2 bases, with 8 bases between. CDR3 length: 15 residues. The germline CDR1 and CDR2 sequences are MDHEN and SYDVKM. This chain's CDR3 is CASSLSRAGANVLTF. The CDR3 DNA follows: TGTGCCAGCAGTTTGTCCCGGGCTGGGGCCAACGTCCTGACTTTC. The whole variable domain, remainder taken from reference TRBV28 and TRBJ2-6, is DVKVTQSSRYLVKRTGEKVFLECVQDMDHENMFWYRQDPGLGLRLIYFSYDVKMKEKGDIPEGYSVSREKKERFSLILESASTNQTSMYLCASSLSRAGANVLTFGAGSRLTVL.

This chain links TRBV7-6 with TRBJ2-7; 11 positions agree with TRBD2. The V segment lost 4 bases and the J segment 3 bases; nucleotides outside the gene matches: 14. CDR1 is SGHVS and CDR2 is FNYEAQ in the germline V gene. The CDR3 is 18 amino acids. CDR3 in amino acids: CASSSGLADPSNYYEQYF. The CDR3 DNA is TGTGCCAGCAGCTCGGGACTAGCGGACCCCTCCAACTACTACGAGCAGTACTTC.

The CDR3 region has the DNA TGTGCCAGCAGTTACGGGACAGGCTACTCCTACGAGCAGTACTTC. Its protein product is CASSYGTGYSYEQYF. This chain links TRBV6-6 with TRBJ2-7; 8 bases are a match to TRBD1. CDR1 and CDR2 (germline): MNHNY, SVGAGI (reference sequence). With 2 bases clipped from V and 0 bases from J, the junction kept 3 bases outside the gene matches. The CDR3 is 15 amino acids.

In DNA form, the CDR3 reads TGTGCCAGCAGCGACCCCCGAGGGCCAGGGGAGACCCAGTACTTC. Its translation is CASSDPRGPGETQYF. The gene calls are TRBV5-4 and TRBJ2-5; D may match TRBD1 or TRBD2 (5 bases each). Deletions cut 4 bases from V and 5 bases from J, with 18 bases between. From germline, CDR1 is SGHNT and CDR2 YYREEE (reference sequence). This CDR3 is 15 amino acids long.

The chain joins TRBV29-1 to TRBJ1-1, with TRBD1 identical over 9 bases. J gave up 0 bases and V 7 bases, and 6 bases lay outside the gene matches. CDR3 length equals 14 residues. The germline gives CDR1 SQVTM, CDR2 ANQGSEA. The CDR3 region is CSAWDRDVNTEAFF. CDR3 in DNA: TGCAGCGCCTGGGACAGGGACGTGAACACTGAAGCTTTCTTT.

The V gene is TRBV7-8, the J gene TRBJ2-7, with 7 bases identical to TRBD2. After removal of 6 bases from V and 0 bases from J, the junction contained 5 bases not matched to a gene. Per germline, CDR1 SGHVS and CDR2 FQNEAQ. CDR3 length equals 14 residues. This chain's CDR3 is CASRAGDYSYEQYF. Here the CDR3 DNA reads TGTGCCAGCAGGGCTGGGGACTACTCCTACGAGCAGTACTTC.

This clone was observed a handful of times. The CDR3 loop is CASSPDGGTEAFF. DNA of the CDR3: TGCGCCAGCAGCCCCGACGGGGGAACTGAAGCTTTCTTT. This chain connects TRBV5-1 to TRBJ1-1; possibly TRBD1 for D (5 bases). The CDR3 has 13 residues. V gave up 4 bases and J gave up 5 bases, with 12 bases separating them. The germline V gene encodes CDR1 SGHRS and CDR2 YFSETQ.

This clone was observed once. The CDR3 sequence: CASSGYQGVGTEAFF. The CDR3 DNA is TGTGCCAGCAGCGGATACCAGGGGGTAGGAACTGAAGCTTTCTTT. This chain connects TRBV7-9 to TRBJ1-1; 7 nucleotides align to TRBD1. V lost 5 bases to trimming and J lost 5 bases; unmatched junction nucleotides: 11. The CDR3 contains 15 residues. Germline V gene sequence: CDR1 SEHNR, CDR2 FQNEAQ (reference sequence).

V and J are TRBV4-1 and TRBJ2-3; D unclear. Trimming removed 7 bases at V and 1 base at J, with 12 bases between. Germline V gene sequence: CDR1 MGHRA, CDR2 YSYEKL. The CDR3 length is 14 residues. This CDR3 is CASMSGLGTDTQYF. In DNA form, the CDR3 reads TGCGCCAGCATGTCGGGCCTCGGCACAGATACGCAGTATTTT.

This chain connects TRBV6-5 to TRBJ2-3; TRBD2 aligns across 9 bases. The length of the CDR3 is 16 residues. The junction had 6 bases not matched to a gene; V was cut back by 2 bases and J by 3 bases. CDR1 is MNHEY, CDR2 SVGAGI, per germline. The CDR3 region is CASSYAGLAGTDTQYF. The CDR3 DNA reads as TGTGCCAGCAGTTACGCTGGGCTAGCGGGAACAGATACGCAGTATTTT.

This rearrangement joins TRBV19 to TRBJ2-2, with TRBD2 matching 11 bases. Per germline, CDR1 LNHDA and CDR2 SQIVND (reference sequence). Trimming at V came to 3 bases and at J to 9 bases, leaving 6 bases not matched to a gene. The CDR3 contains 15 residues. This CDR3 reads CASSITGLAVRELFF. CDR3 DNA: TGTGCCAGTAGTATCACGGGACTAGCGGTCCGGGAGCTGTTTTTT.

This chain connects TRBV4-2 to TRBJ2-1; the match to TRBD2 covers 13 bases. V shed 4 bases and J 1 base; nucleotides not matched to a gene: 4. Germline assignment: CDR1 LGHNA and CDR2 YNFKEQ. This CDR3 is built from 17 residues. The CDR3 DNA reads TGTGCCAGCAGCCTACGACTAGCGGGAGGTTCCTACAATGAGCAGTTCTTC. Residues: CASSLRLAGGSYNEQFF.

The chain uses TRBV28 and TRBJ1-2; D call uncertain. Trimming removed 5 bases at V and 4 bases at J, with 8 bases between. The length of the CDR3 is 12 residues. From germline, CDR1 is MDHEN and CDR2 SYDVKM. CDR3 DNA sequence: TGTGCCAGCAGTACCCGGACCTATGGCTACACCTTC. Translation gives CASSTRTYGYTF.

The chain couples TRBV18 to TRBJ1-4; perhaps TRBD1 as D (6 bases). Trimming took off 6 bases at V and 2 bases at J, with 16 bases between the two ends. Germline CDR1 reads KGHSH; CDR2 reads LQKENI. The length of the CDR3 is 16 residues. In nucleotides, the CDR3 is TGTGCCAGCTCGGCCAACAGGGAAAGGACTAATGAAAAACTGTTTTTT. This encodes CASSANRERTNEKLFF.

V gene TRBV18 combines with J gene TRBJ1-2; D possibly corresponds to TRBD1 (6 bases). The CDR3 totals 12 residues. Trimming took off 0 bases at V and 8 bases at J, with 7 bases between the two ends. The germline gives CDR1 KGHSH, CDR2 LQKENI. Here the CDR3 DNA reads TGTGCCAGCTCACCACCACAGGGCGGCTACACCTTC. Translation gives CASSPPQGGYTF.

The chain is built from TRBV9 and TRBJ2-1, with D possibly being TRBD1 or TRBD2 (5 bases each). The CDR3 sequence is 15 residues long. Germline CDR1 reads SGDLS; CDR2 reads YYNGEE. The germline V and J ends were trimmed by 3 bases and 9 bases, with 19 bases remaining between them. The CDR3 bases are TGTGCCAGCAGCGGAGGGACCTCCCGAACGGGTGAGCAGTTCTTC. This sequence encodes CASSGGTSRTGEQFF.

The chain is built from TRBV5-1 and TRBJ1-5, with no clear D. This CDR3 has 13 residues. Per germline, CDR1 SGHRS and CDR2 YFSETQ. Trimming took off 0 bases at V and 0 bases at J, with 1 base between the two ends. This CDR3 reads CASSLDSNQPQHF. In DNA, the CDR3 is TGCGCCAGCAGCTTGGATAGCAATCAGCCCCAGCATTTT.

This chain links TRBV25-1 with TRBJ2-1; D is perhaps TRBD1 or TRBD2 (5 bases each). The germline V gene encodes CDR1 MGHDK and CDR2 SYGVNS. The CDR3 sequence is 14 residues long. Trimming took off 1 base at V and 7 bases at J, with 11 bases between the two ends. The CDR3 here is CASSESGPGNEQFF. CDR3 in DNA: TGTGCCAGCAGTGAATCGGGGCCGGGAAATGAGCAGTTCTTC.

DNA of the CDR3: TGTGCCTCCTCTCGTGGGGGCTCTAATGAAAAACTGTTTTTT. Encoded protein: CASSRGGSNEKLFF. The J gene is TRBJ1-4, the V gene TRBV30, with a tentative D call TRBD1 (6 bases). CDR1 GTSNPN and CDR2 SVGIG come from the germline V gene (reference sequence). Trimming took off 7 bases at V and 3 bases at J, with 15 bases between the two ends. The CDR3 consists of 14 residues.

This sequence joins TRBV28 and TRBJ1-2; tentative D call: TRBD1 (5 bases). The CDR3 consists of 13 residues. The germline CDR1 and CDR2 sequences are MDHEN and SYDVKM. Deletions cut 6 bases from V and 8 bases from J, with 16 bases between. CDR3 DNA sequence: TGTGCCAGCAGAGGTGACCCAGGGAGAGGCTACACCTTC. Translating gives CASRGDPGRGYTF.